Listed here are 20 T cell receptor beta chains from one sample, sequenced in a study of blood T cells in healthy people across ages. Alongside a J-beta primer mix, a sample-barcoded 5' primer served in a second PCR lasting roughly 7 to 11 cycles. TCRdb redid the calling of the 5' RACE reads with MiXCR, one entry per CDR3 protein. This sample has 850,000 or so distinct CDR3 sequences, with about 30% found just once. The material sequenced was blood. The receptor source for this set is a woman of 80 years or more in good health.

This clonotype was detected ten times or more. V and J are TRBV5-1 and TRBJ1-2, with a weak D call TRBD1 (6 bases). This CDR3 region has 13 residues. The germline CDR1 and CDR2 sequences are SGHRS and YFSETQ. Trimming took off 2 bases at V and 7 bases at J, with 12 bases between the two ends. CDR3 loop: CASSLQGMSGYTF. As DNA, the CDR3 is TGCGCCAGCAGCTTACAGGGAATGAGTGGCTACACCTTC.

This clonotype has ten or more counts. The chain employs TRBV5-6 and TRBJ1-6; 8 bases map to TRBD1. Germline V lookup: CDR1 SGHDT, CDR2 YYEEEE. The CDR3 loop spans 14 amino acids. J gave up 8 bases and V 6 bases, and 7 bases lay outside the gene matches. DNA of the CDR3: TGTGCCAGCACTCTTGGACAGGGTGATTCACCCCTCCACTTT. Protein sequence: CASTLGQGDSPLHF.

This clonotype has just a few counts. The chain is built from TRBV2 and TRBJ2-5, with TRBD1 as a possible D gene (5 bases). The CDR3 is 15 amino acids. The V gene's germline CDR1 is SNHLY and CDR2 FYNNEI. V gave up 2 bases and J gave up 1 base, with 11 bases separating them. The CDR3 sequence: CASSENGRVQETQYF. The CDR3 bases are TGTGCCAGCAGTGAAAATGGCAGGGTCCAAGAGACCCAGTACTTC. Filled out from reference TRBV2 and TRBJ2-5, the complete variable domain reads EPEVTQTPSHQVTQMGQEVILRCVPISNHLYFYWYRQILGQKVEFLVSFYNNEISEKSEIFDDQFSVERPDGSNFTLKIRSTKLEDSAMYFCASSENGRVQETQYFGPGTRLLVL.

This clonotype has ten or more counts. The gene calls are TRBV6-2 or TRBV6-3 and TRBJ2-3, with TRBD1 matching over 9 bases. Germline V CDR1 and CDR2: MNHEY, SVGEGT. CDR3 length equals 15 residues. The V gene end was trimmed by 6 bases and the J gene end by 0 bases; junction bases not matched to a gene: 4. Written as DNA, the CDR3 is TGTGCCAGCAGCGGACAGGGGTCAAGCACAGATACGCAGTATTTT. Amino acid sequence: CASSGQGSSTDTQYF.

This clonotype came up many times. V usage is TRBV5-1 and J usage is TRBJ2-1; D may match TRBD1 or TRBD2 (6 bases each). Germline loops: CDR1 SGHRS, CDR2 YFSETQ. Trimming took 2 bases from V and 3 from J, leaving 12 bases between them. The CDR3 totals 15 residues. CDR3 sequence reads: CASSFEGGYYNEQFF. In nucleotides, the CDR3 is TGCGCCAGCAGCTTCGAGGGGGGCTACTACAATGAGCAGTTCTTC.

This clonotype was found many times. CDR3 residues: CSVKGQDTSTDTQYF. In DNA form, the CDR3 reads TGCAGCGTCAAGGGACAGGACACTAGCACAGATACGCAGTATTTT. The V and J genes are TRBV29-1 and TRBJ2-3; 8 bases are shared with TRBD1. Germline trimming cut 6 bases from V and 0 bases from J; bases unmatched to any gene: 8. This CDR3 comprises 15 residues. Per germline, CDR1 SQVTM and CDR2 ANQGSEA.

V is TRBV29-1 and J is TRBJ1-2; weak D call: TRBD1 (5 bases). The CDR3 loop spans 14 amino acids. Per the germline V gene, CDR1 is SQVTM and CDR2 is ANQGSEA. Trimming removed 4 bases from V and 7 bases from J, with 19 bases in between. The CDR3 sequence is CSVGEGQGISGYTF. Written as DNA, the CDR3 is TGCAGCGTTGGGGAGGGGCAGGGAATTAGTGGCTACACCTTC.

Note on this clonotype: A read error may explain this, as a much larger clone is one base away. The chain has TRBV7-2 and TRBJ2-3; no clear D. The germline gives CDR1 SGHTA, CDR2 FQGNSA. V was clipped by 0 bases and J by 4 bases, with 14 bases between them. This CDR3 comprises 16 residues. The CDR3 loop is CASSLARWGSADTQYF. In DNA, the CDR3 is TGTGCCAGCAGCTTAGCGCGGTGGGGAAGCGCAGATACGCAGTATTTT.

This clonotype occurred many times. Being one base from a much bigger clone, this may be a read error. The chain joins TRBV7-8 to TRBJ2-5; TRBD1 might be the D (6 bases). This CDR3 has 17 amino acids. Trimming left V 1 base short and J 2 bases short, with 17 bases between. CDR1 is SGHVS, CDR2 FQNEAQ, per germline. The chain's CDR3 is CASSLGAWGLLQETQYF. CDR3 in DNA: TGTGCCAGCAGCTTAGGGGCTTGGGGGCTCCTTCAAGAGACCCAGTACTTC. Based on the CDR3 plus reference TRBV7-8 and TRBJ2-5, the full variable domain is GAGVSQSPRYKVAKRGQDVALRCDPISGHVSLFWYQQALGQGPEFLTYFQNEAQLDKSGLPSDRFFAERPEGSVSTLKIQRTQQEDSAVYLCASSLGAWGLLQETQYFGPGTRLLVL.

The chain employs TRBV20-1 and TRBJ2-5; TRBD2 aligns across 15 bases. Losses at the gene ends were 5 bases for V and 4 bases for J; bases not matched to a gene: 5. The germline V gene has CDR1 DFQATT and CDR2 SNEGSKA (reference sequence). The CDR3 extends over 15 amino acids. The CDR3 here is CSARTSGGAGETQYF. CDR3 sequence (DNA): TGCAGTGCTCGGACTAGCGGGGGGGCCGGAGAGACCCAGTACTTC.

Turning to this clonotype: A read error may produce the germline difference seen at one junction end. The V and J genes are TRBV7-9 and TRBJ2-2; 13 bases align to TRBD2. There are 17 residues in the CDR3. Germline V gene data show CDR1 as SEHNR and CDR2 as FQNEAQ (reference sequence). This CDR3 reads CASSPGTSGVNAGELCF. The CDR3 bases are TGTGCCAGCAGCCCAGGGACTAGCGGGGTGAACGCCGGGGAGCTGTGTTTT.

With respect to this clonotype: A much larger clonotype is one base distant, so this may be a read error. The CDR3 protein is CASSSQGLLRGDTQYF. CDR3 coding DNA: TGTGCCAGCAGTTCCCAGGGGCTATTAAGAGGGGATACGCAGTATTTT. The chain couples TRBV12-3 or TRBV12-4 to TRBJ2-3; tentatively, D is TRBD1 (6 bases). The CDR3 consists of 16 residues. Trimming removed 4 bases at V and 6 bases at J, with 20 bases between.

This clonotype showed up many times. A much larger clone differs by one base, so this may be a read error. The chain is built from TRBV7-2 and TRBJ1-6, with D maybe TRBD1 (5 bases). Germline values: CDR1 SGHTA, CDR2 FQGNSA. The CDR3 consists of 14 residues. CDR3 region: CASSFPGAYSPRHF. In DNA, the CDR3 is TGTGCCAGCAGCTTCCCCGGGGCGTATTCACCCCGCCACTTT.

This clonotype was detected ten times or more. The rearrangement links TRBV6-2 or TRBV6-3 to TRBJ2-3; 10 nucleotides match TRBD2. V dropped 6 bases and J dropped 3; count of bases not matched to a gene: 9. The CDR3 sequence is 16 residues long. Germline values: CDR1 MNHEY, CDR2 SVGEGT. The CDR3 region has the DNA TGTGCCAGCAGCCACCCGGCTAGCGGGGGAACAGATACGCAGTATTTT. Protein sequence: CASSHPASGGTDTQYF.

This clonotype was detected ten times or more. The chain recombines TRBV20-1 with TRBJ2-7, with TRBD2 matching over 9 bases. Germline V gene sequence: CDR1 DFQATT, CDR2 SNEGSKA (reference sequence). CDR3 size: 17 residues. The V and J ends lost 0 bases and 3 bases, in that order; junction bases with no gene match: 12. The CDR3 loop is CSAREVAGAFSLYEQYF. The CDR3 DNA follows: TGCAGTGCTAGAGAGGTAGCGGGGGCCTTCTCACTCTACGAGCAGTACTTC.

This clonotype was found a few times. CDR3 in DNA: TGCGCCAGCAGCCAAGGCCGGACAGGGTTCTACGAGCAGTACTTC. Its protein product is CASSQGRTGFYEQYF. The V and J genes are TRBV4-3 and TRBJ2-7; TRBD1 agrees at 8 bases. The V and J ends lost 1 base and 3 bases, in that order; junction bases with no gene match: 5. The CDR3 has 15 amino acids. Germline loops: CDR1 LGHNA, CDR2 YSLEER.

This clonotype has more than one count but fewer than ten. With a much larger clone just one base away, this may be a read error. This chain uses TRBV12-3 or TRBV12-4 with TRBJ2-5; possible D gene TRBD1, 8 bases. The CDR3 totals 15 residues. V was pared by 7 bases and J by 11 bases, with 26 bases between. The CDR3 region is CASTAGDRRYNEQYF. The DNA for the CDR3 is TGTGCCAGCACCGCGGGGGACAGGCGGTACAATGAGCAGTACTTC.

This clonotype was observed many times. The chain couples TRBV7-2 to TRBJ2-3; 8 bases fit TRBD2. Germline V gene lookup returns CDR1 SGHTA and CDR2 FQGNSA. Trimming at V came to 3 bases and at J to 1 base, leaving 3 bases not matched to a gene. CDR3 size: 15 residues. The CDR3 is CASSFSGAGTDTQYF. The CDR3 DNA is TGTGCCAGCAGCTTTAGCGGGGCCGGCACAGATACGCAGTATTTT.

This clonotype was detected a few times. Its ends do not fully match the called genes, so a read error is possible. CDR3 in DNA: TGTGCCAGCAGCCATTCTAGCGGGGGCTACACAGATACGCGGTATTTT. Its protein product is CASSHSSGGYTDTRYF. V and J are TRBV11-2 and TRBJ2-3, with 10 bases identical to TRBD2. Germline V gene data show CDR1 as SGHAT and CDR2 as FQNNGV. The CDR3 extends over 16 amino acids.

V gene TRBV7-2 combines with J gene TRBJ1-6, with 7 positions matching TRBD1. Germline CDR1 and CDR2: SGHTA and FQGNSA. The CDR3 has 17 amino acids. Trimming took 4 bases from V and 4 from J; bases not matched to a gene: 10. CDR3 loop: CASSSSLAGQYNSPLHF. For the CDR3, the DNA is TGTGCCAGCAGCTCTTCTCTGGCGGGACAGTATAATTCACCCCTCCACTTT.